The text below deals with one T cell receptor (beta chain). Its cognate antigen is unknown. CDR1 is SGDLS, CDR2 YYNGEE, per germline. There are 15 residues in the CDR3. V lost 4 bases and J lost 5; bases outside the gene matches: 8. The PCR used 60 Vbeta and 13 Jbeta primers. The data were produced by immunoSEQ multiplex PCR, yet TCRdb's version contains in-frame clones alone and is incomplete. The sample carries some 170,000 clones, about 79% recorded once. This record belongs to a study of cytomegalovirus exposure and HLA in healthy donors. Findings and caveats of the study: TCR beta chain V- and J-gene trimming was linked, in a later analysis, to a missense variant in DCLRE1C. Prior analysis indicated that the majority of TCR beta V segments exhibited productivity approximately 90% or approximately 30% of the time. The study found most TCR sequences rare, yet found some public TCRs in many donors.

Sequencing used PBMCs. The chain links TRBV9 to TRBJ2-1; 8 bases are shared with TRBD2. This sequence was found in a man aged 35-49 years in good health and CMV-seropositive. Written as DNA, the CDR3 is TGTGCCAGCAGCATCCTTAGCGGGGCTAACAATGAGCAGTTCTTC. It translates to CASSILSGANNEQFF.